This T cell receptor (beta chain) is from a study of blood T cell repertoires in COVID-19. V dropped 9 bases and J dropped 5 bases, with 18 bases sitting between them. Germline V CDR1 and CDR2: SGDLS, YYNGEE. This CDR3 is built from 14 residues. Assay used: immunoSEQ multiplex PCR; TCRdb lists only in-frame clones, some missing. The table records fewer than 250,000 clones, 80% to 90% of them present only once. What was sequenced was peripheral blood. The chain uses TRBV9 and TRBJ2-1, with a weak D call TRBD1 (6 bases). This clonotype was sampled from a man aged 45-65 years with active or convalescent COVID-19. CDR3 in DNA: TGTGCCACCAACAGGGACCGGGGCGACAATGAGCAGTTCTTC. Protein: CATNRDRGDNEQFF.